The rows below give T cell receptor beta chains drawn from one sample of a study of shared clonotypes between healthy human individuals. Repertoires were generated with immunoSEQ multiplex PCR, while TCRdb's copy carries only in-frame clones and drops some. Altogether about 1 million clones are present, around 76% being singletons, with the ten largest covering less than 1.5%. The sequenced sample consisted of memory CD4+ T cells sorted from blood. Receptors originate from a man aged 18-30 years in good health. Both conserved end residues are part of each CDR3. The D gene is left open where the match is weak. Size tells how often a clone was seen (once, few, many) or the class of an expanded clone, and some rows leave it out.

V: TRBV2; J: TRBJ2-3; D: -; size: -; DNA: TGTGCCAGTCACGGGTCAGTAAATACGCAGTATTTT; CDR3: CASHGSVNTQYF
V: TRBV30; J: TRBJ2-3; D: -; size: -; DNA: TGTGCCTGGGGGGTAAGCACAGATACGCAGTATTTT; CDR3: CAWGVSTDTQYF
V: TRBV5-8; J: TRBJ2-5; D: TRBD1; size: -; DNA: TGTGCCAGCAGCTCAGGACAGGGCCAAGAGACCCAGTACTTC; CDR3: CASSSGQGQETQYF
V: TRBV7-8; J: TRBJ2-7; D: -; size: -; DNA: TGTGCCAGCAGCTTAAGGGTAGCTGCCCTCTACGAGCAGTACTTC; CDR3: CASSLRVAALYEQYF
V: TRBV5-6; J: TRBJ2-5; D: TRBD2; size: once; DNA: TGTGCCAGCAGCGGGACTAGCGGTGCAGAGACCCAGTACTTC; CDR3: CASSGTSGAETQYF
V: TRBV18; J: TRBJ2-7; D: TRBD2; size: -; DNA: TGTGCCAGCTCACCTTCTAGCGGGGGAGACTACGAGCAGTACTTC; CDR3: CASSPSSGGDYEQYF
V: TRBV6-6; J: TRBJ2-1; D: TRBD1; size: -; DNA: TGTGCCAGCAGGGTCGACAGGGCCGACAATGAGCAGTTCTTC; CDR3: CASRVDRADNEQFF
V: TRBV25-1; J: TRBJ1-3; D: TRBD1; size: -; DNA: TGTGCCAGCAGTGAGCAGGGGGCTGGAAACACCATATATTTT; CDR3: CASSEQGAGNTIYF
V: TRBV5-5; J: TRBJ1-6; D: -; size: -; DNA: TGTGCCAGCAGCCTCGCGTCCGGATCCTATAATTCACCCCTCCACTTT; CDR3: CASSLASGSYNSPLHF
V: TRBV7-9; J: TRBJ2-5; D: TRBD2; size: -; DNA: TGTGCCAGCAGCCGGACTAGCGGAGAGACCCAGTACTTC; CDR3: CASSRTSGETQYF
V: TRBV5-6; J: TRBJ2-1; D: -; size: -; DNA: TGTGCCAGCAGCTTTAACGGGGTGTCCTCCTACAATGAGCAGTTCTTC; CDR3: CASSFNGVSSYNEQFF
V: TRBV5-6; J: TRBJ1-3; D: -; size: many; DNA: TGTGCCAGCAGCCAAGACAGCTCTGGAAACACCATATATTTT; CDR3: CASSQDSSGNTIYF
V: TRBV6-4; J: TRBJ2-5; D: TRBD1; size: -; DNA: TGTGCCAGCAGTGCCGGGACAGGGTCGGAGACCCAGTACTTC; CDR3: CASSAGTGSETQYF
V: TRBV7-8; J: TRBJ1-3; D: -; size: few; DNA: TGTGCCAGCAGCTTATTGGACAGAAGAGACACCATATATTTT; CDR3: CASSLLDRRDTIYF
V: TRBV5-1; J: TRBJ2-5; D: TRBD2; size: -; DNA: TGCGCCAGCAGCTTGTCGGCTAGCGGTGGAGAGACCCAGTACTTC; CDR3: CASSLSASGGETQYF
V: TRBV2; J: TRBJ1-2; D: -; size: -; DNA: TGTGCCAGCAGTGTGGGGGGAGACTATGGCTACACCTTC; CDR3: CASSVGGDYGYTF
V: TRBV7-2; J: TRBJ2-2; D: TRBD2; size: -; DNA: TGTGCCAGCAGCTTGGGGCTAGCGGGAGTCACCGGGGAGCTGTTTTTT; CDR3: CASSLGLAGVTGELFF
V: TRBV7-3; J: TRBJ1-2; D: TRBD1; size: -; DNA: TGTGCCAGCAGCTTACTCGGACAGGGGGGCCCTGGCTACACCTTC; CDR3: CASSLLGQGGPGYTF
V: TRBV5-1; J: TRBJ2-7; D: -; size: -; DNA: TGCGCCAGCAGCCCCGGACGGACCTACGAGCAGTACTTC; CDR3: CASSPGRTYEQYF
V: TRBV2; J: TRBJ1-5; D: -; size: -; DNA: TGTGCCAGCGTGGGGGCCCGGGGGGTTCAGCCCCAGCATTTT; CDR3: CASVGARGVQPQHF
V: TRBV10-1; J: TRBJ2-1; D: TRBD2; size: -; DNA: TGCGCCAGCAGTGAGTCGAAGGGTCGGACTAGCGGGGAATTGGGTGAGCAGTTCTTC; CDR3: CASSESKGRTSGELGEQFF
V: TRBV30; J: TRBJ1-1; D: TRBD1; size: -; DNA: TGTGCCTGGAGTGTTCTTGGACAGGGTGCGACTGAAGCTTTCTTT; CDR3: CAWSVLGQGATEAFF
V: TRBV5-1; J: TRBJ1-1; D: -; size: -; DNA: TGCGCCAGCAGCTTGGAAAGCAGACTAAACACTGAAGCTTTCTTT; CDR3: CASSLESRLNTEAFF
V: TRBV5-1; J: TRBJ2-3; D: -; size: -; DNA: TGCGCCAGCAGCTTCCCGGGGGAAGATACGCAGTATTTT; CDR3: CASSFPGEDTQYF
V: TRBV21-1; J: TRBJ2-3; D: -; size: -; DNA: TGTGCCAGCAGCCCCAGGGTGAGAGGGACAGATACGCAGTATTTT; CDR3: CASSPRVRGTDTQYF
V: TRBV11-2; J: TRBJ2-7; D: -; size: -; DNA: TGTGCCAGCAGCTTAGGGTTTTTAGGTCCCTACGAGCAGTACTTC; CDR3: CASSLGFLGPYEQYF
V: TRBV28; J: TRBJ2-5; D: -; size: -; DNA: TGTGCCAGCACGCCGCCGGGGGTCAGAGAGACCCAGTACTTC; CDR3: CASTPPGVRETQYF
V: TRBV19; J: TRBJ2-2; D: -; size: -; DNA: TGTGCCAGTATTAGGCAGGAGGGCACCGGGGAGCTGTTTTTT; CDR3: CASIRQEGTGELFF
V: TRBV6-6; J: TRBJ1-6; D: -; size: -; DNA: TGTGCCAGCACCGTCCGGGGGGCAGGGAATTCACCCCTCCACTTT; CDR3: CASTVRGAGNSPLHF
V: TRBV7-2; J: TRBJ2-1; D: TRBD2; size: -; DNA: TGTGCCAGCAGCTTATACGGGAGGGCGGACAATGAGCAGTTCTTC; CDR3: CASSLYGRADNEQFF
V: TRBV11-2; J: TRBJ2-2; D: TRBD1; size: -; DNA: TGTGCCAGCAGCTTACAGGGGGTCACCGGGGAGCTGTTTTTT; CDR3: CASSLQGVTGELFF
V: TRBV7-3; J: TRBJ2-7; D: -; size: many; DNA: TGTGCCAGCAGCAGAAGGGCAGGGTCGGGCTACGAGCAGTACTTC; CDR3: CASSRRAGSGYEQYF
V: TRBV5-1; J: TRBJ2-7; D: TRBD1; size: few; DNA: TGCGCCAGCAACTTGGGGAGGGGCTCGGGACAGGGGGCCGCCTACGAGCAGTACTTC; CDR3: CASNLGRGSGQGAAYEQYF
V: TRBV7-2; J: TRBJ1-1; D: -; size: -; DNA: TGTGCCAGCAGCTTCCAGGGGCTTACCGGGGAAGCTTTCTTT; CDR3: CASSFQGLTGEAFF
V: TRBV10-3; J: TRBJ2-7; D: TRBD1; size: -; DNA: TGTGCCATCAGTGACGGGACAGACTACGAGCAGTACTTC; CDR3: CAISDGTDYEQYF
V: TRBV28; J: TRBJ2-5; D: TRBD1; size: -; DNA: TGTGCCAGCAGATCCGGACAGGGTGATCCCCAGTACTTC; CDR3: CASRSGQGDPQYF